A single sample gave rise to the 25 T cell receptor beta chains below, sequenced in a study of CD8 T cells in Susac syndrome. The RNA, roughly 0.5 to 1 ug, was put through reverse transcription using random hexamers. Using its own MiXCR run on the immunoSEQ multiplex PCR reads, TCRdb lists one record per CDR3 protein. The sample contains roughly 130,000 distinct CDR3 sequences, 90% to 95% of which appear only once. Sequenced: CD4+ T cells from PBMCs. The receptors stem from a human donor in good health.

DNA of the CDR3: TGCGCCAGCAGCTTGGGGGGACAGGGAACCCCTGAAGCTTTCTTT. This gives the protein CASSLGGQGTPEAFF. V usage is TRBV5-1 and J usage is TRBJ1-1; TRBD1 matches 9 bases. The CDR3 totals 15 residues. J gave up 6 bases and V 0 bases, and 6 bases lay outside the gene matches. CDR1 and CDR2 from the germline V gene are SGHRS and YFSETQ.

V usage is TRBV29-1 and J usage is TRBJ2-7; TRBD2 agrees at 7 bases. Looked up from germline, CDR1 is SQVTM and CDR2 is ANQGSEA. The CDR3 totals 13 residues. Unmatched junction bases numbered 5, after V lost 4 bases and J lost 2 bases. Written as DNA, the CDR3 is TGCAGCGTTGCGGAGGGACTAACCTACGAGCAGTACTTC. Translating gives CSVAEGLTYEQYF.

The V call is TRBV7-2, the J call TRBJ2-3; 9 bases are a match to TRBD2. The CDR3 is 15 amino acids. CDR1 and CDR2 (germline): SGHTA, FQGNSA. V lost 0 bases and J lost 4; bases outside the gene matches: 2. The CDR3 sequence: CASSLAVAGADTQYF. The CDR3 DNA reads TGTGCCAGCAGCTTAGCGGTAGCGGGAGCAGATACGCAGTATTTT. The full variable domain, rest sourced from reference TRBV7-2 and TRBJ2-3, is GAGVSQSPSNKVTEKGKDVELRCDPISGHTALYWYRQSLGQGLEFLIYFQGNSAPDKSGLPSDRFSAERTGGSVSTLTIQRTQQEDSAVYLCASSLAVAGADTQYFGPGTRLTVL.

The V call is TRBV9, the J call TRBJ2-4; a possible D gene is TRBD2 (6 bases). Per germline, CDR1 SGDLS and CDR2 YYNGEE. The CDR3 consists of 16 residues. V lost 0 bases to trimming and J lost 7 bases, with 17 bases between them. The CDR3 nucleotides read TGTGCCAGCAGCGTAGAGGCCCCGCGGGGATGGAACATTCAGTACTTC. It encodes CASSVEAPRGWNIQYF. The full variable domain, with the rest looked up from reference TRBV9 and TRBJ2-4, is DSGVTQTPKHLITATGQRVTLRCSPRSGDLSVYWYQQSLDQGLQFLIQYYNGEERAKGNILERFSAQQFPDLHSELNLSSLELGDSALYFCASSVEAPRGWNIQYFGAGTRLSVL.

CDR3 residues: CSARGGPFGETQYF. The CDR3 region has the DNA TGCAGCGCCCGAGGAGGACCTTTTGGAGAGACCCAGTACTTC. The chain has TRBV29-1 and TRBJ2-5, with D perhaps TRBD2 (5 bases). Trimming left V 7 bases short and J 4 bases short, with 19 bases between. The CDR3 runs to 14 residues. Germline-derived CDR1 and CDR2 are SQVTM and ANQGSEA.

For this clonotype: A junction end diverges from the germline sequence, so it may reflect a read error. CDR3 sequence: CASSPGLNTEAFF. CDR3 nucleotides: TGTGCCAGCAGCCCGGGGTTGAACACCGAAGCTTTCTTT. The chain employs TRBV7-2 and TRBJ1-1; D not resolved. The CDR3 loop spans 13 amino acids. CDR1 and CDR2 from the germline V gene are SGHTA and FQGNSA.

For this clonotype: A read error may account for a junction end that differs from germline. The chain uses TRBV9 and TRBJ2-7; tentative D call: TRBD1 (5 bases). This CDR3 region has 16 residues. Germline CDR1 SGDLS, CDR2 YYNGEE. CDR3 residues: CANSPNLRVFSYEQYF. The CDR3 DNA follows: TGTGCCAACAGCCCCAACCTCAGGGTCTTCTCCTACGAGCAGTACTTC.

This clonotype came up a few times. This chain connects TRBV14 to TRBJ2-4; 12 bases are shared with TRBD2. Germline values: CDR1 SGHDN, CDR2 FVKESK. The CDR3 is made up of 20 amino acids. V was clipped by 4 bases and J by 1 base; unmatched bases: 14. In DNA, the CDR3 is TGTGCCAGCAGCCTCCGAGAAGGGACTAGCGGGTCCGAGGCCAAAAACATTCAGTACTTC. It translates to CASSLREGTSGSEAKNIQYF.

The V call is TRBV29-1, the J call TRBJ1-1; D is unclear. CDR3 size: 10 residues. The germline V gene has CDR1 SQVTM and CDR2 ANQGSEA. V lost 6 bases, J lost 7 bases, and 9 bases lay in between. CDR3 bases: TGCAGCGTGGCGAGAAGTGAAGCTTTCTTT. Its translation: CSVARSEAFF.

This rearrangement joins TRBV30 to TRBJ2-1, with 12 bases that match TRBD1. V gave up 3 bases and J gave up 6 bases; unmatched junction bases: 0. The V gene's germline CDR1 is GTSNPN and CDR2 SVGIG (reference sequence). The CDR3 length is 13 residues. CDR3 nucleotide sequence: TGTGCCTGGAGGGGACAGGGGGCCAATGAGCAGTTCTTC. Translated, it gives CAWRGQGANEQFF.

The gene calls are TRBV21-1 and TRBJ2-1; the D call in the table, TRBD2, was not verified against the DNA. TRBV21-1 is an annotated pseudogene. This CDR3 region has 15 residues. CDR3 DNA sequence: TGTGCCAGCAGTCGCGGGACTAGCGGCTACAATGAGCAGTTCTTC. Translating gives CASSRGTSGYNEQFF.

This chain uses TRBV28 with TRBJ2-5, with 13 bases lining up with TRBD2. This CDR3 region has 14 residues. The germline V gene encodes CDR1 MDHEN and CDR2 SYDVKM. The chain's CDR3 is CVSGLAGSSGTQYF. The DNA for the CDR3 is TGTGTGTCGGGACTAGCGGGATCCTCGGGGACCCAGTACTTC.

This clonotype occurred a few times. The chain couples TRBV6-6 to TRBJ2-3; D might be TRBD1 (6 bases). V dropped 0 bases and J dropped 1 base, with 11 bases sitting between them. CDR3 size: 16 residues. The germline V gene has CDR1 MNHNY and CDR2 SVGAGI (reference sequence). The CDR3 region has the DNA TGTGCCAGCAGTTACTCGCAGGGGTTGGGCACAGATACGCAGTATTTT. As protein: CASSYSQGLGTDTQYF.

The chain uses TRBV5-4 and TRBJ2-2; TRBD2 matches 14 bases. Trimming at V came to 4 bases and at J to 7 bases, leaving 9 bases not matched to a gene. Germline V gene data show CDR1 as SGHNT and CDR2 as YYREEE (reference sequence). The CDR3 runs to 17 residues. CDR3 DNA: TGTGCCAGCAGCCGGGAGGGACTAGCGGGAGCGAGCGGGGAGCTGTTTTTT. Residues: CASSREGLAGASGELFF.

V usage is TRBV5-1 and J usage is TRBJ2-1; the match to TRBD2 covers 15 bases. The CDR3 has 17 residues. From germline, CDR1 is SGHRS and CDR2 YFSETQ. With 3 bases clipped from V and 6 bases from J, the junction kept 7 bases outside the gene matches. The CDR3 here is CASSSGLAGGPRNEQFF. The CDR3 region has the DNA TGCGCCAGCAGCTCAGGACTAGCGGGAGGGCCTCGCAATGAGCAGTTCTTC.

The rearrangement uses TRBV18 and TRBJ2-5; D possibly corresponds to TRBD1 (6 bases). Germline V gene sequence: CDR1 KGHSH, CDR2 LQKENI. The V end was cut by 3 bases, the J end by 2 bases, with 16 bases between. CDR3 size: 16 residues. CDR3 loop: CASSPLDTGYQETQYF. CDR3 coding DNA: TGTGCCAGCTCACCCCTAGACACAGGGTATCAAGAGACCCAGTACTTC.

This chain uses TRBV29-1 with TRBJ2-3, with a tentative D call TRBD2 (5 bases). CDR1 is SQVTM and CDR2 is ANQGSEA in the germline V gene. CDR3 length: 16 residues. V gave up 0 bases and J gave up 0 bases, with 13 bases separating them. The DNA for the CDR3 is TGCAGCGTTGAAGATAGACTACGGCTGAGCACAGATACGCAGTATTTT. Amino acids: CSVEDRLRLSTDTQYF.

The J gene is TRBJ2-3, the V gene TRBV4-1, with TRBD2 identical over 8 bases. V shed 5 bases, J shed 0 bases, and the junction held 4 bases outside the gene matches. The germline CDR1 and CDR2 sequences are MGHRA and YSYEKL. This CDR3 is built from 15 residues. CDR3 in DNA: TGCGCCAGCAGCACTAGCGGATCTAGCACAGATACGCAGTATTTT. Amino acid sequence: CASSTSGSSTDTQYF.

The chain carries TRBV15 and TRBJ1-4; D is unresolved. Germline loops: CDR1 LNHNV, CDR2 YYDKDF (reference sequence). The CDR3 covers 14 residues. The germline V and J ends were trimmed by 3 bases and 5 bases, with 10 bases remaining between them. This CDR3 is CATSRQEWNEKLFF. The CDR3 DNA reads as TGTGCCACCAGCAGGCAGGAGTGGAATGAAAAACTGTTTTTT.

The chain links TRBV7-2 to TRBJ1-2; D is possibly TRBD1 (6 bases). V lost 6 bases, J lost 7 bases, and 15 bases lay in between. The germline CDR1 and CDR2 sequences are SGHTA and FQGNSA. This CDR3 contains 13 residues. In DNA form, the CDR3 reads TGTGCCAGCAGTCGTACAGGGATCCCTGGCTACACCTTC. The encoded protein is CASSRTGIPGYTF. The full variable domain, with the rest looked up from reference TRBV7-2 and TRBJ1-2, is GAGVSQSPSNKVTEKGKDVELRCDPISGHTALYWYRQSLGQGLEFLIYFQGNSAPDKSGLPSDRFSAERTGGSVSTLTIQRTQQEDSAVYLCASSRTGIPGYTFGSGTRLTVV.

Notes on this clonotype: Relative to the germline gene, one junction end is altered; a read error may explain this. The chain recombines TRBV6-5 with TRBJ2-7; 7 nucleotides match TRBD1. The length of the CDR3 is 12 residues. CDR1 is MNHEY, CDR2 SVGAGI, per germline. The DNA for the CDR3 is TGTGCCAGCAGTACGTCTACCGGGACAGCCGACTTC. Translated, it gives CASSTSTGTADF.

This clonotype has more than one count but fewer than ten. This chain uses TRBV29-1 with TRBJ1-2; D uncertain. This CDR3 comprises 9 residues. Germline CDR1 is SQVTM and CDR2 is ANQGSEA. Trimming left V 3 bases short and J 6 bases short, with 2 bases between. Written as DNA, the CDR3 is TGCAGCGTTGATAATGGCTACACCTTC. Translation: CSVDNGYTF.

The chain couples TRBV6-6 to TRBJ2-7, with D perhaps TRBD1 (6 bases). Trimming shortened V by 2 bases and J by 4 bases, and 12 bases separated the two germline ends. The CDR3 sequence is 14 residues long. The germline CDR1 and CDR2 sequences are MNHNY and SVGAGI (reference sequence). The CDR3 sequence is CASSYGDKRYEQYF. In nucleotides, the CDR3 is TGTGCCAGCAGTTACGGGGACAAGAGATACGAGCAGTACTTC.

The sample holds one count of this clonotype. The V and J genes are TRBV29-1 and TRBJ2-2; 7 bases map to TRBD1. The ends lost 5 bases at V and 6 bases at J; junction bases unmatched: 9. The V gene's germline CDR1 is SQVTM and CDR2 ANQGSEA. This CDR3 has 14 amino acids. The DNA of the CDR3 is TGCAGCGTTCGACAGGGAATGAATGCCGGGGAGCTGTTTTTT. It specifies CSVRQGMNAGELFF.

The rearrangement uses TRBV2 and TRBJ2-7; a possible D gene is TRBD2 (6 bases). This CDR3 comprises 14 residues. Germline lookup yields CDR1 SNHLY and CDR2 FYNNEI. Trimming cost V 6 bases and J 2 bases, with 14 bases left between them. The CDR3 region is CASSLAAPPYEQYF. The CDR3 nucleotides read TGTGCCAGCAGCTTAGCGGCCCCTCCCTACGAGCAGTACTTC.